These 22 T cell receptor beta chains were all obtained from the same sample, sequenced in a study of blood T cell repertoires in COVID-19. Sequencing was performed with immunoSEQ multiplex PCR; in TCRdb, only in-frame clones are kept and a portion is missing. The sample holds 110,000 or so clones; roughly 84% are singletons and the top ten take 3% to 4%. Material: peripheral blood. The receptors stem from a man aged 35-49 years with acute or convalescent COVID-19.

The CDR3 nucleotides are TGTGCCAGTAGTATAGGTGCAGGGGCTGGGGCCAACGTCCTGACTTTC. This gives the protein CASSIGAGAGANVLTF. The chain couples TRBV19 to TRBJ2-6; D perhaps matches TRBD1 (6 bases). The length of the CDR3 is 16 residues. CDR1 LNHDA and CDR2 SQIVND come from the germline V gene (reference sequence). V lost 1 base, J lost 2 bases, and 9 bases lay in between. Looking up the rest from reference TRBV19 and TRBJ2-6 gives the full variable domain: DGGITQSPKYLFRKEGQNVTLSCEQNLNHDAMYWYRQDPGQGLRLIYYSQIVNDFQKGDIAEGYSVSREKKESFPLTVTSAQKNPTAFYLCASSIGAGAGANVLTFGAGSRLTVL.

This clone was counted a few times. This chain uses TRBV27 with TRBJ2-3; D perhaps matches TRBD2 (6 bases). The CDR3 totals 13 residues. Germline CDR1 is MNHEY and CDR2 is SMNVEV (reference sequence). V lost 3 bases and J lost 9, with 13 bases in between. The CDR3 DNA reads as TGTGCCAGCAGTTTCCCCGAACTAGCAACGCAGTATTTT. Its translation is CASSFPELATQYF.

This chain connects TRBV6-2 or TRBV6-3 to TRBJ2-3; TRBD2 aligns across 7 bases. The length of the CDR3 is 15 residues. Germline V gene data show CDR1 as MNHEY and CDR2 as SVGEGT. With V trimmed by 1 base and J by 4 bases, 5 bases remained unmatched. In DNA, the CDR3 is TGTGCCAGCAGTTACTGGGGGGGTTCATCAGATACGCAGTATTTT. The encoded protein is CASSYWGGSSDTQYF.

This clone showed up just once. V and J are TRBV3-1 (or the pseudogene TRBV3-2) and TRBJ2-3, with D possibly matching TRBD2 (6 bases). The germline V and J ends were trimmed by 0 bases and 0 bases, with 16 bases remaining between them. CDR1 is LGHDT, CDR2 YNNKEL, per germline (reference sequence). CDR3 length: 18 residues. The CDR3 is CASSQDAGRWGSTDTQYF. The DNA for the CDR3 is TGTGCCAGCAGCCAAGACGCGGGGCGATGGGGGAGCACAGATACGCAGTATTTT.

The chain has TRBV13 and TRBJ1-1, with unresolved D. The CDR3 contains 14 residues. Germline V gene sequence: CDR1 PRHDT, CDR2 FYEKMQ (reference sequence). Trimming took off 2 bases at V and 4 bases at J, with 11 bases between the two ends. Here the CDR3 reads CASSLRVEGTEAFF. The CDR3 DNA follows: TGTGCCAGCAGCTTACGGGTGGAGGGCACTGAAGCTTTCTTT. Looking up the rest from reference TRBV13 and TRBJ1-1 gives the full variable domain: AAGVIQSPRHLIKEKRETATLKCYPIPRHDTVYWYQQGPGQDPQFLISFYEKMQSDKGSIPDRFSAQQFSDYHSELNMSSLELGDSALYFCASSLRVEGTEAFFGQGTRLTVV.

The chain is built from TRBV4-1 and TRBJ2-3; 11 nucleotides agree with TRBD2. The length of the CDR3 is 16 residues. Germline V gene lookup returns CDR1 MGHRA and CDR2 YSYEKL. V trimming: 2 bases; J trimming: 7 bases; junction bases outside the gene matches: 8. The CDR3 coding sequence is TGCGCCAGCAGCCAAACTAGCGGGGGAGGGGTCCATACGCAGTATTTT. Residues: CASSQTSGGGVHTQYF.

The V gene is TRBV12-5, the J gene TRBJ2-7; 10 bases are shared with TRBD1. V was pared by 3 bases and J by 3 bases, with 8 bases of the junction left unmatched. Germline CDR1 LGHNT, CDR2 FRNRAP. The CDR3 spans 16 residues. CDR3 DNA: TGTGCTAGTGGTTTCCCCCGGACAGGGGGTAACTACGAGCAGTACTTC. It translates to CASGFPRTGGNYEQYF.

This clone was recorded only once. The rearrangement joins TRBV3-1 (or the pseudogene TRBV3-2) to TRBJ1-1, with 11 bases lining up with TRBD1. Germline V gene lookup returns CDR1 LGHDT and CDR2 YNNKEL (reference sequence). The length of the CDR3 is 12 residues. Trimming removed 5 bases from V and 10 bases from J; junction bases left unmatched: 3. The CDR3 DNA follows: TGTGCCAGCAGCAAGGGACAGGGGGGAGCTTTCTTT. Translated, it gives CASSKGQGGAFF.

This clone was seen a single time. The V and J genes are TRBV7-7 and TRBJ1-5; 7 bases align to TRBD1. CDR3 length: 20 amino acids. V trimming: 2 bases; J trimming: 0 bases; junction bases outside the gene matches: 16. The germline gives CDR1 SSHAT, CDR2 FNYEAQ (reference sequence). The DNA of the CDR3 is TGTGCCAGCAGCTTATTGCCCGCCCGCAGGGGGTGTTATAGCAATCAGCCCCAGCATTTT. It codes for CASSLLPARRGCYSNQPQHF.

The chain employs TRBV9 and TRBJ1-1; 10 nucleotides agree with TRBD1. CDR1 is SGDLS, CDR2 YYNGEE, per germline. This CDR3 comprises 13 residues. With 3 bases clipped from V and 11 bases from J, the junction kept 7 bases outside the gene matches. CDR3 amino acids: CASSDGDRGSAFF. The CDR3 nucleotides read TGTGCCAGCAGCGACGGGGACAGGGGATCGGCTTTCTTT.

The chain links TRBV12-3 or TRBV12-4 to TRBJ2-4, with TRBD2 as a possible D gene (5 bases). V lost 1 base and J 9 bases, leaving 10 bases between the germline ends. The CDR3 is 13 amino acids. CDR3 nucleotides: TGTGCCAGCAGTTTAGGAGAGGGTGTCATTCAGTACTTC. It specifies CASSLGEGVIQYF.

J is TRBJ1-1 and V is TRBV19; D possibly corresponds to TRBD1 (5 bases). CDR1 LNHDA and CDR2 SQIVND come from the germline V gene (reference sequence). V dropped 7 bases and J dropped 1 base, with 16 bases sitting between them. The CDR3 totals 15 residues. The DNA for the CDR3 is TGTGCCAGTAAATCAGAGGACATACCGAACACTGAAGCTTTCTTT. As protein: CASKSEDIPNTEAFF. The whole variable domain, filled in from reference TRBV19 and TRBJ1-1, reads DGGITQSPKYLFRKEGQNVTLSCEQNLNHDAMYWYRQDPGQGLRLIYYSQIVNDFQKGDIAEGYSVSREKKESFPLTVTSAQKNPTAFYLCASKSEDIPNTEAFFGQGTRLTVV.

The chain couples TRBV19 to TRBJ1-2; D is uncertain. Trimming took 5 bases from V and 0 from J, leaving 13 bases between them. Germline V gene data show CDR1 as LNHDA and CDR2 as SQIVND (reference sequence). This CDR3 contains 15 residues. CDR3 protein: CASSLYSGANYGYTF. Here the CDR3 DNA reads TGTGCCAGTAGTCTCTACAGCGGAGCTAACTATGGCTACACCTTC.

This sequence joins TRBV12-3 or TRBV12-4 and TRBJ2-1, with a weak D call TRBD2 (6 bases). The CDR3 has 13 residues. V lost 8 bases and J 7 bases, leaving 15 bases between the germline ends. The CDR3 here is CASQHRGMNEQFF. CDR3 sequence (DNA): TGTGCCAGCCAACACCGGGGGATGAATGAGCAGTTCTTC.

The chain carries TRBV29-1 and TRBJ1-1; the match to TRBD1 covers 11 bases. This CDR3 contains 14 residues. Germline values: CDR1 SQVTM, CDR2 ANQGSEA. The V segment lost 4 bases and the J segment 7 bases; nucleotides outside the gene matches: 8. CDR3 region: CSVAWTGGVSEAFF. The DNA of the CDR3 is TGCAGCGTTGCTTGGACAGGGGGCGTGAGTGAAGCTTTCTTT.

The CDR3 DNA follows: TGTGCCAGCCCCCACTATAAGAGGCGGGGGCCGCACAATGAGCAGTTCTTC. It yields the protein CASPHYKRRGPHNEQFF. The chain has TRBV3-1 (or the pseudogene TRBV3-2) and TRBJ2-1, with TRBD2 as a possible D gene (7 bases). Trimming took 8 bases from V and 5 from J, leaving 25 bases between them. CDR3 length: 17 residues. Germline values: CDR1 LGHDT, CDR2 YNNKEL (reference sequence).

V and J are TRBV27 and TRBJ1-2; D gene ambiguous. The V gene's germline CDR1 is MNHEY and CDR2 SMNVEV (reference sequence). Trimming shortened V by 0 bases and J by 8 bases, and 10 bases separated the two germline ends. The CDR3 runs 13 residues. DNA for the CDR3: TGTGCCAGCAGTTTATCAAGGTCGGGGGGCTACACCTTC. It translates to CASSLSRSGGYTF.

The chain links TRBV5-1 to TRBJ2-7, with 7 bases lining up with TRBD1. The CDR3 spans 15 residues. V was clipped by 2 bases and J by 3 bases; unmatched bases: 8. CDR1 is SGHRS, CDR2 YFSETQ, per germline. CDR3 protein: CASSLLGQPYYEQYF. CDR3 bases: TGCGCCAGCAGCTTACTGGGACAGCCTTACTACGAGCAGTACTTC.

CDR3 coding DNA: TGTGCCAGCAGCTTAGTGGGGACAGGGGGGAATGAGCAGTTCTTC. It specifies CASSLVGTGGNEQFF. V is TRBV7-2 and J is TRBJ2-1; 11 bases are shared with TRBD1. Germline V lookup: CDR1 SGHTA, CDR2 FQGNSA. The CDR3 sequence is 15 residues long. V trimming: 1 base; J trimming: 7 bases; junction bases outside the gene matches: 3. Based on the CDR3 plus reference TRBV7-2 and TRBJ2-1, the full variable domain is GAGVSQSPSNKVTEKGKDVELRCDPISGHTALYWYRQSLGQGLEFLIYFQGNSAPDKSGLPSDRFSAERTGGSVSTLTIQRTQQEDSAVYLCASSLVGTGGNEQFFGPGTRLTVL.

The gene calls are TRBV7-6 and TRBJ2-6, with 9 bases matching TRBD2. V lost 0 bases and J lost 1; bases outside the gene matches: 10. Per the germline V gene, CDR1 is SGHVS and CDR2 is FNYEAQ. This CDR3 has 20 residues. The CDR3 protein is CASSLAYGSGGESGANVLTF. In DNA, the CDR3 is TGTGCCAGCAGCTTAGCCTACGGTAGCGGGGGCGAATCTGGGGCCAACGTCCTGACTTTC.

The chain joins TRBV20-1 to TRBJ2-5, with 8 bases fitting TRBD2. Germline CDR1 is DFQATT and CDR2 is SNEGSKA (reference sequence). V shed 6 bases, J shed 5 bases, and the junction held 2 bases outside the gene matches. The CDR3 covers 11 residues. The CDR3 sequence: CSAPGGETQYF. CDR3 nucleotide sequence: TGCAGTGCGCCGGGGGGGGAGACCCAGTACTTC.

The chain is built from TRBV7-2 and TRBJ1-6, with D hard to call. The CDR3 covers 15 residues. The V and J ends lost 3 bases and 3 bases respectively, with 9 bases between them. CDR1 SGHTA and CDR2 FQGNSA come from the germline V gene. CDR3 sequence reads: CASSFRPGYNSPLHF. CDR3 nucleotide sequence: TGTGCCAGCAGCTTCCGCCCGGGCTATAATTCACCCCTCCACTTT.